Sequencing of this T cell receptor beta chain was carried out in a study of PD-L1 blockade in urothelial cancer. Study information: Blood analysis took place 3 weeks (second dose) and 6 weeks after treatment start.

V lost 1 base and J lost 2; bases outside the gene matches: 8. Germline CDR1 LNHNV, CDR2 YYDKDF (reference sequence). The CDR3 is 17 residues long. Regarding time point: peripheral blood 6 weeks after treatment start. Produced via immunoSEQ multiplex PCR; TCRdb's table is partial and in-frame only. This table has 25,000 to 35,000 clones, 84% appearing once. The specimen was PBMCs, collected around atezolizumab (anti-PD-L1) treatment. The TCR originated in a man in his 70s with urothelial cancer. The gene calls are TRBV15 and TRBJ2-3; 8 nucleotides align to TRBD2. Written as DNA, the CDR3 is TGTGCCACCAGCAGAGCAGGGCGGGGGGTAGTCACAGATACGCAGTATTTT. Translated: CATSRAGRGVVTDTQYF. Variable domain in full (rest from reference TRBV15 and TRBJ2-3): DAMVIQNPRYQVTQFGKPVTLSCSQTLNHNVMYWYQQKSSQAPKLLFHYYDKDFNNEADTPDNFQSRRPNTSFCFLDIRSPGLGDTAMYLCATSRAGRGVVTDTQYFGPGTRLTVL.